This T cell receptor beta chain was recovered during a study of T cell responses to AZD1222 COVID-19 vaccine (TCRdb year 2021). Context from the whole study: AZD1222 recipients whose second dose came at about 4 weeks and those whose second dose came at about 12 weeks were combined into one group, since spike-specific TCR depth and breadth did not differ between the two schedules. Trial participants were enrolled by age into subgroups of 18-55, 56-69 and 70-plus years, and approximately 150, 30 and 60 TCR-sequenced participants, respectively, were included in these subgroups. A total of about 230 trial participants underwent TCR sequencing, of whom 207 received two doses of AZD1222 and some 26 received two doses of the MenACWY control vaccine.

The time point label on this specimen signifies: baseline before first vaccination. Vaccinee samples were obtained from the UK trials COV001 and COV002, which included a single-blind randomized controlled phase 2/3 trial of AZD1222 (ChAdOx1 nCoV-19) in healthy adults. For TCRbeta chain sequencing, PBMC samples from trial participants were taken at day 0 and at day 28 after the second dose. The CDR3 regions of human TCRbeta chains were subjected to immunosequencing. Concerning the study's data processing: TCRs in the repertoires were matched against a reference library of SARS-CoV-2-specific TCRs that had been generated with the MIRA antigen-specificity platform. Breadth meant the fraction of unique TCRs that were SARS-CoV-2-associated, whereas depth meant the fraction of total T cells that were SARS-CoV-2-associated. Using the MIRA data, each spike-specific TCR was assigned both to the spike region to which the TCR was reactive and to a CD4 or CD8 class. Log10-transformed breadth and depth values were compared by one-way ANOVA with Sidak's multiple comparisons tests. TCRdb retrieved this table from immuneACCESS and kept in-frame rearrangements only. Not all clones are present; in checked studies, unresolved V genes account for under half, and no reason is known for the remainder. The V and J calls and the clone size are those of that table, but D and trimming were determined from the DNA. A total of some 140,000 clones appear in this sample, approximately 84% of them only once. Approximately 4% of the sample comes from the top ten.

Trimming takes 3 bases from V and 1 base from J, and the germline ends sit 7 bases apart. From its cysteine to its phenylalanine, the CDR3 spans 15 amino acids. Here the CDR3 DNA is all that survives: 45 bases in frame from base 1. The germline V gene specifies MNHNS as CDR1 and SASEGT as CDR2. About this clone itself: Which antigen it targets is not known. Base qualities are not recorded, but no much larger clone differs from it by a single base.

Overall study outcomes, separate from this receptor: Because no day 14 peak-response samples were available, the repertoires could be characterized only after the peak T cell response. After two AZD1222 doses, both the breadth and the depth of spike-specific TCRs were significantly higher than at day 0 and than in MenACWY recipients. The vaccine-associated CD4 TCRs covered the entire spike protein, and the dominant responses fell in regions 160-218 and 743-854. Epitopes outside the regions mutated in the B.1.351 and B.1.1.7 variants were reportedly recognized by nearly half of the unique spike-specific TCRs. Participants were mostly white British, with more females than males. The authors suggested clonal diversity may have been underestimated. In the small 56-69-year group, the increase in depth fell short of significance, most likely because of low power. Conclusions about previously exposed vaccinees are limited because only a handful of AZD1222 recipients were SARS-CoV-2 seropositive at baseline.

The rearranged segments are TRBV6-1 and TRBJ1-6; tentative D gene TRBD1, with 5 bases matching. The material sequenced was peripheral blood, taken on day 0 of AZD1222 vaccination. This clonotype was sampled from an adult in good health. The DNA reads as follows: TGTGCCAGCAGTGAGGGGGTTTCCTATAATTCACCCCTCCACTTT. The translation is CASSEGVSYNSPLHF.